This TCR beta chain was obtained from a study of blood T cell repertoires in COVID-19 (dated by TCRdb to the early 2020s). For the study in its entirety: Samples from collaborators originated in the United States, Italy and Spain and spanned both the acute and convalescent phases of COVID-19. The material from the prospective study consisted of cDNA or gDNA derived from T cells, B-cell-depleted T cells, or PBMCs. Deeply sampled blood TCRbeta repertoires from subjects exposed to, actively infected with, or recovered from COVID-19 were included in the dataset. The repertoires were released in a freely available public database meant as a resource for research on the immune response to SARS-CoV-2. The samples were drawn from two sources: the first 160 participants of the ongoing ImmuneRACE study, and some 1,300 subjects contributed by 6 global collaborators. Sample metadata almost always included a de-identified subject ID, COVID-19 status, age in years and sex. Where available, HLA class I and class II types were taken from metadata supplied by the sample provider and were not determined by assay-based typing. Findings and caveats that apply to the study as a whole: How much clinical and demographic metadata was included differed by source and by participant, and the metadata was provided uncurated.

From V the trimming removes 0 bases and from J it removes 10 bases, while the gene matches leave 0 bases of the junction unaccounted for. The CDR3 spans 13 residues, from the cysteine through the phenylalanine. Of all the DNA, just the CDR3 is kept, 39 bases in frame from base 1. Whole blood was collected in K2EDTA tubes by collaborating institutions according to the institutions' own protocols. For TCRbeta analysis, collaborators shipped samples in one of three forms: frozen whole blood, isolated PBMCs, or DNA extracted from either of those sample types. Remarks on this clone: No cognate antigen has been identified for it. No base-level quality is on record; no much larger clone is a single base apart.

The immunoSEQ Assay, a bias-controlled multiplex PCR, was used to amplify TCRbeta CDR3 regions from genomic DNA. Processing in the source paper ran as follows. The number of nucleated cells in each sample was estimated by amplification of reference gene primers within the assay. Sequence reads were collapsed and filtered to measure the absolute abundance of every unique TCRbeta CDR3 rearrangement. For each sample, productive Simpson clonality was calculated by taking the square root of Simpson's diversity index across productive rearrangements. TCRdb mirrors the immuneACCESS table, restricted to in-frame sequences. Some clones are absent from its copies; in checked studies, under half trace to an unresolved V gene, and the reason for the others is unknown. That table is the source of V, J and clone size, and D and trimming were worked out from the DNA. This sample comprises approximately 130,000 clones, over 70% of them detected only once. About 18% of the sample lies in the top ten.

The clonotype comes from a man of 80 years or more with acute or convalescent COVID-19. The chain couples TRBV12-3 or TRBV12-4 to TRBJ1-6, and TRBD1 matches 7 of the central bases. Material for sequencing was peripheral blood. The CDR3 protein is CASSLAQGSPLHF. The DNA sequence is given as TGTGCCAGCAGTTTAGCACAGGGGTCACCCCTCCACTTT.